This T cell receptor beta chain stems from a study of blood T cell repertoires in COVID-19. As for the study in general: COVID-19 samples from acute and convalescent phases originated in the United States, Italy and Spain.

The CDR3 totals 14 residues. V lost 6 bases and J lost 2; bases outside the gene matches: 6. Germline loops: CDR1 MDHEN, CDR2 SYDVKM. Authors' analysis steps: Reference gene primer amplification gave nucleated cell count estimates. Profiling relied on immunoSEQ multiplex PCR, and the TCRdb table lists in-frame clones only, not all of them. From that table come the V and J calls and clone size; the DNA was used to work out D and trimming. Here the sample spans around 130,000 clones, roughly nine tenths being singletons. The chain is built from TRBV28 and TRBJ1-1; 7 bases align to TRBD1. The receptor's source is an older man with active or convalescent COVID-19. What was sequenced was peripheral blood. The CDR3 coding sequence is TGTGCCAGCAGGTCGGGGACAGCTAACACTGAAGCTTTCTTT. Protein: CASRSGTANTEAFF.